The following is a TCR beta chain sequence with its context. This entry belongs to a study of technical replicates of blood from a handful of donors. Generated by immunoSEQ multiplex PCR, the TCRdb table keeps only in-frame clones and is missing some. Of about 66,000 clones listed, approximately 90% are singletons. The CDR3 is 15 amino acids. The germline gives CDR1 SNHLY, CDR2 FYNNEI. V lost 8 bases and J 6 bases, leaving 20 bases between the germline ends. This sequence originates from a human donor in good health. Some clones in this sample may be carry-over from other donors' samples. J is TRBJ2-1 and V is TRBV2, with D maybe TRBD1 (6 bases). Sequenced sample: PBMCs. Here the CDR3 reads CASQIYFRGGNEQFF. Here the CDR3 DNA reads TGTGCCAGCCAAATATATTTCAGGGGTGGCAATGAGCAGTTCTTC.